The 13 T cell receptor beta chains below were found in one sample sequenced in a study of early T cells in non-severe SARS-CoV-2 infection. A single record per CDR3 protein comes from TCRdb applying MiXCR to the 5' RACE reads. The table records 70,000 or so distinct CDR3 sequences, approximately 11% of them present only once. The sequencing input was whole blood. The source of these receptors is an adult who was a healthcare worker with PCR-confirmed SARS-CoV-2 infection or an uninfected control (not recorded which).

The sample holds many counts of this clonotype. The genes are TRBV5-4 and TRBJ2-3; weak D call: TRBD2 (5 bases). V lost 1 base to trimming and J lost 1 base, with 10 bases between them. Germline V gives CDR1 SGHNT, CDR2 YYREEE (reference sequence). CDR3 length: 15 amino acids. For the CDR3, the DNA is TGTGCCAGCAGCTTGAGAGCGGCGGGCACAGATACGCAGTATTTT. This encodes CASSLRAAGTDTQYF.

The V call is TRBV9, the J call TRBJ1-5; perhaps TRBD1 as D (6 bases). Germline assignment: CDR1 SGDLS and CDR2 YYNGEE. The CDR3 runs to 15 residues. Trimming shortened V by 4 bases and J by 3 bases, and 14 bases separated the two germline ends. The CDR3: CASSSTGSDNQPQHF. The CDR3 bases are TGTGCCAGCAGCTCTACAGGGTCGGACAATCAGCCCCAGCATTTT.

This clonotype was found a few times. The rearrangement uses TRBV28 and TRBJ1-1; a possible D gene is TRBD1 (6 bases). V gave up 1 base and J gave up 2 bases, with 17 bases separating them. Looked up from germline, CDR1 is MDHEN and CDR2 is SYDVKM. The CDR3 is made up of 17 amino acids. This CDR3 is CASSLFNYRDENTEAFF. The DNA of the CDR3 is TGTGCCAGCAGTTTATTCAACTACAGGGATGAAAACACTGAAGCTTTCTTT.

This clonotype was observed a handful of times. The chain uses TRBV3-1 and TRBJ1-3; D uncertain. Per the germline V gene, CDR1 is LGHDT and CDR2 is YNNKEL (reference sequence). The CDR3 covers 14 residues. V lost 2 bases, J lost 0 bases, and 5 bases lay in between. This CDR3 is CASSQRGSGNTIYF. The CDR3, as DNA: TGTGCCAGCAGCCAAAGAGGCTCTGGAAACACCATATATTTT.

This clonotype was found a few times. V and J are TRBV5-4 and TRBJ1-1; possible D gene TRBD1, 5 bases. Germline loops: CDR1 SGHNT, CDR2 YYREEE (reference sequence). This CDR3 is built from 16 residues. V was trimmed by 3 bases and J by 3 bases, leaving 18 bases between them. CDR3 sequence: CASSSPMTDRDTEAFF. DNA for the CDR3: TGTGCCAGCAGCTCGCCGATGACAGACCGTGACACTGAAGCTTTCTTT.

The chain combines TRBV9 with TRBJ1-6, with 7 bases matching TRBD1. The V gene end was trimmed by 0 bases and the J gene end by 10 bases; junction bases not matched to a gene: 4. In germline, CDR1 is SGDLS, CDR2 YYNGEE. This CDR3 region has 14 residues. The CDR3 bases are TGTGCCAGCAGCGTAGGACAGGGTTACTCACCCCTCCACTTT. This encodes CASSVGQGYSPLHF.

This clonotype has a handful of counts. The chain recombines TRBV11-2 with TRBJ2-7; D is undetermined. CDR1 is SGHAT, CDR2 FQNNGV, per germline. V was pared by 5 bases and J by 2 bases, with 19 bases between. CDR3 length: 16 amino acids. In DNA, the CDR3 is TGTGCCAGCAGCCCACTCCGGCGTAATTCGACCTACGAGCAGTACTTC. Its protein product is CASSPLRRNSTYEQYF.

In this sample, this clonotype turned up many times. V gene TRBV20-1 combines with J gene TRBJ1-1; 7 bases are shared with TRBD1. CDR3 length equals 13 residues. The V gene's germline CDR1 is DFQATT and CDR2 SNEGSKA (reference sequence). V was pared by 3 bases and J by 11 bases, with 12 bases of the junction left unmatched. The CDR3 is CSASDEGAATAFF. The CDR3 bases are TGCAGTGCTAGTGACGAGGGGGCCGCGACGGCTTTCTTT.

This clonotype was recorded a few times. The chain is built from TRBV5-1 and TRBJ2-7, with 8 nucleotides matching TRBD2. CDR1 is SGHRS, CDR2 YFSETQ, per germline. Unmatched junction bases numbered 5, after V lost 0 bases and J lost 6 bases. The length of the CDR3 is 14 residues. The CDR3 nucleotides are TGCGCCAGCAGCTTGGACGGACTAGCAACCGAGCAGTACTTC. This codes for CASSLDGLATEQYF.

This clonotype was recorded at least ten times. CDR3 DNA sequence: TGTGCCAGCAGTTTAGAAGGGATAGGGGAGCAGTACTTC. Its translation: CASSLEGIGEQYF. The chain links TRBV12-3 or TRBV12-4 to TRBJ2-7; no clear D. This CDR3 has 13 residues. Trimming cost V 1 base and J 7 bases, with 11 bases left between them.

The chain recombines TRBV19 with TRBJ2-5; D not resolved. V lost 1 base, J lost 7 bases, and 4 bases lay in between. Germline CDR1 LNHDA, CDR2 SQIVND (reference sequence). The CDR3 is made up of 11 amino acids. In DNA form, the CDR3 reads TGTGCCAGTAGTATAGGGGGGACCCAGTACTTC. This translates into CASSIGGTQYF.

This chain connects TRBV7-9 to TRBJ2-7; 10 positions match TRBD1. Looked up from germline, CDR1 is SEHNR and CDR2 is FQNEAQ (reference sequence). This CDR3 region has 13 residues. Trimming took 7 bases from V and 6 from J; bases not matched to a gene: 6. The CDR3 nucleotides are TGTGCCAGCATGGGACAGGGGACTTCCGAGCAGTACTTC. The encoded protein is CASMGQGTSEQYF. Looking up the rest from reference TRBV7-9 and TRBJ2-7 gives the full variable domain: DTGVSQNPRHKITKRGQNVTFRCDPISEHNRLYWYRQTLGQGPEFLTYFQNEAQLEKSRLLSDRFSAERPKGSFSTLEIQRTEQGDSAMYLCASMGQGTSEQYFGPGTRLTVT.

This clonotype came up a few times. The chain recombines TRBV5-1 with TRBJ2-1; D perhaps matches TRBD2 (5 bases). Germline-derived CDR1 and CDR2 are SGHRS and YFSETQ. Trimming cost V 6 bases and J 5 bases, with 15 bases left between them. The CDR3 extends over 14 amino acids. The CDR3 sequence: CASTASGFDNEQFF. The CDR3 DNA follows: TGCGCCAGCACTGCTTCGGGGTTTGACAATGAGCAGTTCTTC.